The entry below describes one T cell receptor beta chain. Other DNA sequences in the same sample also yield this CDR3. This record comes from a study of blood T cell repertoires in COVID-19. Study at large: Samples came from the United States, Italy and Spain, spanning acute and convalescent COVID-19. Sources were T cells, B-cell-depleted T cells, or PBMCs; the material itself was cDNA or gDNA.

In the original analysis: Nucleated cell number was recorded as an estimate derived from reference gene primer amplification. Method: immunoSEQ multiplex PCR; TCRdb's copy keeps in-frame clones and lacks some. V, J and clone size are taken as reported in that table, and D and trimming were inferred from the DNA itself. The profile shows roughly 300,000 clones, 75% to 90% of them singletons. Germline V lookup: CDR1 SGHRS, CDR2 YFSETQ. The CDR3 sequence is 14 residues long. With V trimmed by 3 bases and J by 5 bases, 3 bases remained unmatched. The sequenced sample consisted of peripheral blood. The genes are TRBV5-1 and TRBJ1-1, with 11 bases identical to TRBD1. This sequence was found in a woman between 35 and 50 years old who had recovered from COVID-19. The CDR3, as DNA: TGCGCCAGCAGCTCGGGACAGGGGGAGACTGAAGCTTTCTTT. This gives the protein CASSSGQGETEAFF.